This T cell receptor beta chain was captured by sequencing in a study of shared clonotypes between healthy human individuals (dated by TCRdb to the early 2020s). As for the study more broadly: The cohort comprised a couple of women and a few men aged 18 to 49 years. Blood TCR repertoires of about 5 healthy adults were deeply sequenced to estimate repertoire size and the extent of clonotype sharing between individuals. For each donor, three plates each were used for CD4 naive and CD4 memory, two plates were used for CD8 naive, and one plate was used for CD8 memory. Libraries were prepared and TCR repertoires were sequenced by different laboratories using diverse techniques, in order to increase sequencing depth and limit assay-specific biases. Between about 0.85 and 8.9 billion PBMCs per donor were obtained by leukapheresis. Here is what the overall study found, with its caveats: Even with the large sequencing depth, rarefaction of the sorted-subset datasets indicated that sequencing was incomplete. Larger estimated clonotype richness was generally found for naive subsets than for memory subsets. Compared with non-shared clonotypes, clonotypes shared by all four sorted-subset donors had higher generation probabilities. Sampling was restricted to blood, and TCR repertoires in tissue are likely to differ from TCR repertoires in blood. Pairwise subsampling indicated that sequencing depth was expected to affect the degree of clonotype sharing among donors. Because the study included only a small number of donors, the genetic and exposure-history diversity represented was limited. Sharing across a few donors was observed for 4.5% to 6.5% of naive CD4, over 3% of naive CD8, 2% to 2.5% of memory CD4, and roughly 0.4% of memory CD8 clonotypes.

Using the deep immunoSEQ assay, multiplex PCR amplified TCR CDR3 regions from genomic DNA. For each cell subset, the extracted genomic DNA was distributed evenly across all wells of several immunoSEQ 96-well plates, and each plate served as one replicate. Each replicate PCR for sorted subsets received around 0.2 ug genomic DNA, equal to about 30,000 T cell genomes. Purified libraries were measured with a Qubit 3.0 fluorometer, size-checked on a Bioanalyzer 2100, and measured again with the KAPA Library Quantification kit. A separate single-read 150-cycle Illumina NextSeq 550 flow cell was used to sequence each immunoSEQ 96-well plate. In the paper's pipeline: The immunoSEQ output contained only junctional sequences without quality scores, so filtering could not match that applied to full-length reads. Sequences were annotated with PyIR, a Python wrapper for IgBLAST v1.9, using IMGT germline references to assign V/J genes and CDR3. Reads with weak V/J assignments (E-value above 1e-6), missing CDR3, stop codons, out-of-frame junctions, or ambiguous translated residues were removed. A V3J clonotype was defined by an identical inferred V gene, J gene, and CDR3 amino acid sequence. The percentage overlap between two repertoires was calculated by dividing the number of shared unique clonotypes by the size of the smaller repertoire. Richness of each repertoire was evaluated using RTK rarefaction, the Chao1 estimator, and Recon v2.1 estimates of unobserved clonotypes. Generation probabilities for all TCRbeta clonotypes obtained by the gDNA method from a handful of donors were computed using OLGA. Drawn from immuneACCESS, this table holds only the in-frame rearrangements with V and J called that TCRdb kept. Clones are partly lost; checked studies trace under half to an unresolved V gene and leave the rest unexplained. V and J calls and clone size come straight from that table; D and trimming were deduced from the DNA. Across this sample there are about 1.1 million clones, with 70% to 85% seen only once. 0.89% of the sample comes from the top ten.

Donors were healthy HIV-negative adults with no recently reported acute infections or vaccinations. All donors were Caucasian adults living in Nashville, Tennessee, USA. Magnetic negative selection was used to enrich CD4+ T cells, after which naive cells were positively selected on CD45RA and the negative fraction became the memory subset. Blood was collected by leukapheresis, and PBMCs were isolated by Ficoll-Histopaque density gradient centrifugation and then cryopreserved in liquid nitrogen vapor phase. Analytical flow cytometry was used to check the purity and quantity of every magnetically sorted T cell population. From each sorted fraction, genomic DNA was isolated and quantified by UV absorbance on a Nanodrop 2000c. This clone has a count of ten or more. What this receptor recognizes is not known. It has no much larger one-base neighbor in the sample; base qualities were not kept. This TCR was sampled from a man aged 18 to 30 in good health. Some clones in this sample may be carry-over from other donors' samples. The sequenced material came from memory CD4+ T cells from PBMCs. Read against the paper, the sample's cell subset or site label means: CD45RA-negative fraction.

At the DNA level, the sequence is TGTGCCAGCAGCCCCCAAGGGCAGAACTACAATGAGCAGTTCTTC. This translates into CASSPQGQNYNEQFF. The V and J genes are TRBV7-2 and TRBJ2-1; confidence is insufficient to name the D gene. V gives up 5 bases and J gives up 3 bases, and the segment between their germline ends measures 14 bases. CDR1 and CDR2, looked up from the germline V gene, are SGHTA and FQGNSA. The CDR3, cysteine through phenylalanine, is 15 amino acids long. Here the CDR3 DNA is all that survives: 45 bases in frame from base 1. The full variable domain, completed from the reference TRBV7-2 and TRBJ2-1 proteins outside the CDR3, reads GAGVSQSPSNKVTEKGKDVELRCDPISGHTALYWYRQSLGQGLEFLIYFQGNSAPDKSGLPSDRFSAERTGGSVSTLTIQRTQQEDSAVYLCASSPQGQNYNEQFFGPGTRLTVL.